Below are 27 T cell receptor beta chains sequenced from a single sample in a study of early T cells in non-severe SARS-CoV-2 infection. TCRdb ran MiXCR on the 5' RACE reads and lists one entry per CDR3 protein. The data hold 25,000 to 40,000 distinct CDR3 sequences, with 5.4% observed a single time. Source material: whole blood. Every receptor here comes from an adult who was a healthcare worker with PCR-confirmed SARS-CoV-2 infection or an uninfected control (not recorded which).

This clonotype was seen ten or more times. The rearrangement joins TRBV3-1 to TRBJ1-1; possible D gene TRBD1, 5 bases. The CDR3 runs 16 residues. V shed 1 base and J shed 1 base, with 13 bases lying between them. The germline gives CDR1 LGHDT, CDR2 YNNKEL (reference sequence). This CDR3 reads CASSQGAAGGNTEAFF. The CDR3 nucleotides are TGTGCCAGCAGCCAAGGGGCGGCGGGGGGGAACACTGAAGCTTTCTTT.

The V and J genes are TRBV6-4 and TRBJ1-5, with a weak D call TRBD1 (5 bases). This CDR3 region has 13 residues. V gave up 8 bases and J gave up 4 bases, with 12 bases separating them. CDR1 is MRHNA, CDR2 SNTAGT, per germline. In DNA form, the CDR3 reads TGTGCCAGCTCGACAGAGGAGAATCAGCCCCAGCATTTT. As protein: CASSTEENQPQHF.

The CDR3 spells CASTTGYLNEQFF. Written as DNA, the CDR3 is TGTGCCAGTACCACAGGCTACCTCAATGAGCAGTTCTTC. V is TRBV19 and J is TRBJ2-1; D might be TRBD1 (5 bases). CDR1 is LNHDA, CDR2 SQIVND, per germline (reference sequence). The CDR3 spans 13 residues. Trimming removed 7 bases from V and 6 bases from J, with 13 bases in between.

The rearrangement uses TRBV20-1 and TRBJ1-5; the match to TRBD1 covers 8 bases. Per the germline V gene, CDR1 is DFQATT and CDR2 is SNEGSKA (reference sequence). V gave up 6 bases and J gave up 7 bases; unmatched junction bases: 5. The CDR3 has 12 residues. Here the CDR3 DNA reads TGCAGTGCAGACAGGGGATCCCAGCCCCAGCATTTT. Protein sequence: CSADRGSQPQHF.

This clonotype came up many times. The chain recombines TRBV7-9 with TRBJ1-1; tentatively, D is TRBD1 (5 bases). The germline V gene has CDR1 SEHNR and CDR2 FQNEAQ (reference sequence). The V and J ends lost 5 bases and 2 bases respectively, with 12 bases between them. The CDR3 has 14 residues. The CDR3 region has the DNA TGTGCCAGCAGCCCGAGGACACTTAACACTGAAGCTTTCTTT. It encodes CASSPRTLNTEAFF.

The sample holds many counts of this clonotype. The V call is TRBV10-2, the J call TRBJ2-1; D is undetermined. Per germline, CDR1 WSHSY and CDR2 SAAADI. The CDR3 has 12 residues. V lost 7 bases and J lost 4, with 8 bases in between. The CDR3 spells CASKPGYNEQFF. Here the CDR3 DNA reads TGCGCCAGCAAACCCGGATACAATGAGCAGTTCTTC.

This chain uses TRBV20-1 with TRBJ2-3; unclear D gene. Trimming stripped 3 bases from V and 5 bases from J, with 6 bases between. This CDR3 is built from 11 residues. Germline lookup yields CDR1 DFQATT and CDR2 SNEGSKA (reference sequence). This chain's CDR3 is CSARIRDTQYF. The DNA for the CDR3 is TGCAGTGCTAGGATTCGAGATACGCAGTATTTT.

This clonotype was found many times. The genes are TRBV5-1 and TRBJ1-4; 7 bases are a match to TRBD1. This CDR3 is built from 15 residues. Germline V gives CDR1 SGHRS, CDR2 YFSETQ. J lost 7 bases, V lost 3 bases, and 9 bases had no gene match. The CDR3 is CASSSTGTATEKLFF. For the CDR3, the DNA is TGCGCCAGCAGCTCGACCGGGACAGCCACTGAAAAACTGTTTTTT. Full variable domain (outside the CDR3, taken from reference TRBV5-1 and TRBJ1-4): KAGVTQTPRYLIKTRGQQVTLSCSPISGHRSVSWYQQTPGQGLQFLFEYFSETQRNKGNFPGRFSGRQFSNSRSEMNVSTLELGDSALYLCASSSTGTATEKLFFGSGTQLSVL.

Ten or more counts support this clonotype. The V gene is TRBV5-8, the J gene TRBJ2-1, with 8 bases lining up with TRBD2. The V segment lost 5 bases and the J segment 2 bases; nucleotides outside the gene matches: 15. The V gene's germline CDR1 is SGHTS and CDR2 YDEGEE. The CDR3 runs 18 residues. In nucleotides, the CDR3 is TGTGCCAGCAGAATGGGTTGGCCAGCGGGGGTCCCCTACAATGAGCAGTTCTTC. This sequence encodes CASRMGWPAGVPYNEQFF.

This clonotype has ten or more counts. The CDR3 nucleotides read TGTGCCAGCAGAGCCTCTTCGAGGGGAGACTACGAGCAGTACTTC. Its translation is CASRASSRGDYEQYF. The chain uses TRBV6-5 and TRBJ2-7; D assignment may be TRBD1 or TRBD2 (5 bases each). V shed 6 bases and J shed 3 bases, with 18 bases lying between them. Germline CDR1 MNHEY, CDR2 SVGAGI. The CDR3 is made up of 15 amino acids.

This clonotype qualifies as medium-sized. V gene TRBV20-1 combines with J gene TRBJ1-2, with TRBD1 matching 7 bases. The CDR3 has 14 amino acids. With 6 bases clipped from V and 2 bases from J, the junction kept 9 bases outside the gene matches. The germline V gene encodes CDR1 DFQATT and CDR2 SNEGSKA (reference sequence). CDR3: CSARGDSGNYGYTF. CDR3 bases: TGCAGTGCAAGGGGGGACAGCGGAAACTATGGCTACACCTTC.

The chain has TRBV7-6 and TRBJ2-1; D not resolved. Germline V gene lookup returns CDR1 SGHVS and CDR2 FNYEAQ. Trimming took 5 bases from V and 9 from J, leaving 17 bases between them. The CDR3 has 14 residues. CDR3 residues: CASSLSPTPREQFF. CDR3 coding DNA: TGTGCCAGCAGCCTCTCTCCTACTCCCCGTGAGCAGTTCTTC.

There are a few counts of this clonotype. The CDR3 protein is CASSSEQVVGDTQYF. The CDR3 DNA is TGTGCCAGCAGTTCAGAGCAGGTCGTCGGAGATACGCAGTATTTT. The chain links TRBV5-5 to TRBJ2-3; D is unresolved. The CDR3 is made up of 15 amino acids. From germline, CDR1 is SGHKS and CDR2 YYEKEE (reference sequence). The V gene lost 5 bases and the J gene lost 5 bases, with 18 bases spanning the gap.

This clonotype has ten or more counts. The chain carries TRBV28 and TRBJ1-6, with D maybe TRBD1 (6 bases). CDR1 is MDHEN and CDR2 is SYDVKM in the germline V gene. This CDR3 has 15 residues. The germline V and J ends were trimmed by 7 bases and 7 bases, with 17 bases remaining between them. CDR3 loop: CASTLPGAGNSPLHF. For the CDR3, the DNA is TGTGCCAGCACCCTGCCGGGGGCCGGGAATTCACCCCTCCACTTT.

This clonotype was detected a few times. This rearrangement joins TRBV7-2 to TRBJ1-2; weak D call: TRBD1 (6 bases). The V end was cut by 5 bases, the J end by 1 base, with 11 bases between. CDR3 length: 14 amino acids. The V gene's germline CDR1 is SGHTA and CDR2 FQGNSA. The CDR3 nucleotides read TGTGCCAGCAGCCGGGACAACAGTAACTATGGCTACACCTTC. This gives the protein CASSRDNSNYGYTF.

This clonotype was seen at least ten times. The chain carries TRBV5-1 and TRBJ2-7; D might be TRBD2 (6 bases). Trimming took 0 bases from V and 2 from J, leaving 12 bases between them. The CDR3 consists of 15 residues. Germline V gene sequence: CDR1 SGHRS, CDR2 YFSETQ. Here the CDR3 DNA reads TGCGCCAGCAGCTTGGATAGCGGTTCACCCTACGAGCAGTACTTC. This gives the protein CASSLDSGSPYEQYF.

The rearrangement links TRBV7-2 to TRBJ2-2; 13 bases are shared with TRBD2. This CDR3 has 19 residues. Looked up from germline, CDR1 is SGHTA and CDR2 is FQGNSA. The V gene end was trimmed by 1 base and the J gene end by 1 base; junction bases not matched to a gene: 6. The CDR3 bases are TGTGCCAGCAGCTTAGGGGGTACTAGCGGGAGGGAGAACACCGGGGAGCTGTTTTTT. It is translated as CASSLGGTSGRENTGELFF.

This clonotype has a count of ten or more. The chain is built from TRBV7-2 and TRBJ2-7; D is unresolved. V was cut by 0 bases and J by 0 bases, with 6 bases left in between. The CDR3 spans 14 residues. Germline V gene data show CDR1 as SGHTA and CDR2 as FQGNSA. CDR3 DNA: TGTGCCAGCAGCTTAGCCGTGGTCTCCTACGAGCAGTACTTC. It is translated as CASSLAVVSYEQYF. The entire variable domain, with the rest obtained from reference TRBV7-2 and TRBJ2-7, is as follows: GAGVSQSPSNKVTEKGKDVELRCDPISGHTALYWYRQSLGQGLEFLIYFQGNSAPDKSGLPSDRFSAERTGGSVSTLTIQRTQQEDSAVYLCASSLAVVSYEQYFGPGTRLTVT.

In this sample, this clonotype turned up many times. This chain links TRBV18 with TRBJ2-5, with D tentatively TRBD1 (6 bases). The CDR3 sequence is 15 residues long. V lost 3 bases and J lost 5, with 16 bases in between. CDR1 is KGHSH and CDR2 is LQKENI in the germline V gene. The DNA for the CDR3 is TGTGCCAGCTCACCCTCCAGGGGCGGACGGGAGACCCAGTACTTC. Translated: CASSPSRGGRETQYF.

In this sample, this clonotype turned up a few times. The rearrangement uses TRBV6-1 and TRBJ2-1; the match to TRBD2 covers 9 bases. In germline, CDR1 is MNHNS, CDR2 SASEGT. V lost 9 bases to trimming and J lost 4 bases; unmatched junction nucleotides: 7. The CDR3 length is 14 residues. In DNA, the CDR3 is TGTGCCAGTACCTTAGCGGGAGCGTACAATGAGCAGTTCTTC. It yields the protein CASTLAGAYNEQFF.

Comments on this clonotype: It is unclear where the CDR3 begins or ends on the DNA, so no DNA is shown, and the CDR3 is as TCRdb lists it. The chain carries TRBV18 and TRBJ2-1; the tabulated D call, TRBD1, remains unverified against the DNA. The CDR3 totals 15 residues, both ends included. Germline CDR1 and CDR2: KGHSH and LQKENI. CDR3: CASSPSGRAYNEQFF.

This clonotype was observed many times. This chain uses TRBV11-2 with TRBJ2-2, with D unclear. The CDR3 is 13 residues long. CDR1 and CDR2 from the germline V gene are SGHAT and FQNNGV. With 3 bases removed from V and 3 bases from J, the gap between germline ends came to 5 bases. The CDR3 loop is CASSLIDTGELFF. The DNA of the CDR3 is TGTGCCAGCAGCTTGATAGACACCGGGGAGCTGTTTTTT.

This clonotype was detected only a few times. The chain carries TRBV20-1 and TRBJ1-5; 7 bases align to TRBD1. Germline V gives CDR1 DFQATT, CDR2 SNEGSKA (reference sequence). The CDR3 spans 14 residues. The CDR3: CSAARGRINQPQHF. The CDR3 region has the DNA TGCAGCGCAGCTAGGGGGCGAATCAATCAGCCCCAGCATTTT.

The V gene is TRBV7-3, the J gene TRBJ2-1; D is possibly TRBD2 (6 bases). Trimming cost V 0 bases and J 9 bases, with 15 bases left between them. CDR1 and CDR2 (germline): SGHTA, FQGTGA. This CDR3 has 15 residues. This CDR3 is CASSLTSGSFAEQFF. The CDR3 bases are TGTGCCAGCAGCTTAACGTCCGGGAGTTTTGCTGAGCAGTTCTTC.

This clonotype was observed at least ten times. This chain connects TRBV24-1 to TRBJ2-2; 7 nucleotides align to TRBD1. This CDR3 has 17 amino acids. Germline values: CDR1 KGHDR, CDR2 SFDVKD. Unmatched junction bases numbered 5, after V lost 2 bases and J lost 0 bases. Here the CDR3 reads CATSDSGTAPNTGELFF. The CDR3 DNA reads TGTGCCACCAGTGATTCTGGGACAGCCCCGAACACCGGGGAGCTGTTTTTT.

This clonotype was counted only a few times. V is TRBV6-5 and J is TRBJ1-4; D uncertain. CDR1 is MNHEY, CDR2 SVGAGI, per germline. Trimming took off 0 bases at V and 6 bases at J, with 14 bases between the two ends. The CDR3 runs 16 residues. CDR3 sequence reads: CASSYSMGGYYEKLFF. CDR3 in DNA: TGTGCCAGCAGTTACTCGATGGGTGGATATTATGAAAAACTGTTTTTT.

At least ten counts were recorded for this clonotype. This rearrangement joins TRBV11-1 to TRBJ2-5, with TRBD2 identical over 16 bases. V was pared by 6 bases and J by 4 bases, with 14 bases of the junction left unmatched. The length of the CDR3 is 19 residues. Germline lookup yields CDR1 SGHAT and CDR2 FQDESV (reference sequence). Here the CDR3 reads CASSPRQGTSGRAGETQYF. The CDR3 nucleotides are TGTGCCAGCAGTCCACGACAGGGGACTAGCGGGAGGGCCGGAGAGACCCAGTACTTC.